This TCR beta chain was retrieved from a study of blood T cells in healthy people across ages. Study overall: Template-switching capture recovered about one barcoded beta molecule per two T cells.

The CDR3 sequence is 17 residues long. The trim removed 0 bases at V and 0 bases at J, leaving 8 bases unmatched. Germline V lookup: CDR1 DFQATT, CDR2 SNEGSKA (reference sequence). This clonotype was counted many times. Antigen: not known. Points from the study as a whole: Using unsorted PBMCs precluded a conclusive naive versus antigen-experienced comparison.

A sample-barcoded 5' primer and a J-beta primer mix were used in a second PCR of roughly 6 to 11 cycles. All samples yielded 2.5 million or more CDR3-containing paired-end reads. TCRdb independently ran MiXCR on the 5' RACE reads; one entry per CDR3 protein. Of some 920,000 distinct CDR3 sequences detected, just over 50% appear once; the ten largest clones hold over 20%. This sequence originates from a woman aged 60 to 75 in good health. Sequences were obtained from blood. The chain has TRBV20-1 and TRBJ2-4; 7 nucleotides line up with TRBD2. The chain's CDR3 is CSARDWRAGVAKNIQYF. CDR3 DNA sequence: TGCAGTGCTAGAGATTGGCGGGCGGGAGTAGCCAAAAACATTCAGTACTTC.